These T cell receptor beta chains were read from a single sample in a study of blood T cell repertoires in COVID-19. Here immunoSEQ multiplex PCR was the method, and the copy in TCRdb shows in-frame clones only, minus some. The sample includes some 75,000 clones, around 89% of them seen just once. The specimen sequenced was peripheral blood. These receptor sequences come from a man between 60 and 75 years old with acute or convalescent COVID-19. Both conserved end residues are part of each CDR3. Fields, in order: D gene, J gene, V gene, clone size, CDR3 DNA, CDR3 protein. D genes are given only for firm matches. Rows give clone size only sometimes, using once, few, many, or a class for an expanded clone.

- | TRBJ2-6 | TRBV7-3 | - | TGTGCCAGCAGCCCTCGGAGGCCTGGGGCCAACGTCCTGACTTTC | CASSPRRPGANVLTF
TRBD2 | TRBJ2-1 | TRBV5-6 | - | TGTGCCAGCAGCCCGTTCGCTGGACTAGCGGGAGGAGGCGAGCAGTTCTTC | CASSPFAGLAGGGEQFF
TRBD1 | TRBJ2-1 | TRBV24-1 | - | TGTGCCACCAGTGATCCTGGGGGAAACAGGGGCAATGAGCAGTTCTTC | CATSDPGGNRGNEQFF
TRBD1 | TRBJ1-6 | TRBV19 | - | TGTGCCAGTAGTCCCCTGCACTCCGGGACAGGGTTTTCACCCCTCCACTTT | CASSPLHSGTGFSPLHF
TRBD1 | TRBJ1-4 | TRBV7-9 | - | TGTGCCAGCAGCTTTACGGGACAGGGGGCTGAAAAACTGTTTTTT | CASSFTGQGAEKLFF
- | TRBJ2-1 | TRBV5-5 | - | TGTGCCAGCAGCTTGGGTCGTTGGGGACAACCCTACTACAATGAGCAGTTCTTC | CASSLGRWGQPYYNEQFF
TRBD2 | TRBJ2-5 | TRBV30 | - | TGTGCCTGGAGTACTAGCGGACAAGAGACCCAGTACTTC | CAWSTSGQETQYF
- | TRBJ2-2 | TRBV5-1 | - | TGCGCCAGCAGCTTGGCCCCTAGTAAACACACCGGGGAGCTGTTTTTT | CASSLAPSKHTGELFF
TRBD1 | TRBJ1-2 | TRBV9 | - | TGTGCCAGCAGCGGACGACAGGGGGGCTACACCTTC | CASSGRQGGYTF
- | TRBJ2-6 | TRBV27 | - | TGTGCCAGCAGTTTCTTATTGGAGGGGGCCAACGTCCTGACTTTC | CASSFLLEGANVLTF
- | TRBJ1-4 | TRBV12-5 | - | TGTGCTAGTGGTTTTGGGCAGACGATGCGTGAAAAACTGTTTTTT | CASGFGQTMREKLFF
TRBD1 | TRBJ2-7 | TRBV2 | few | TGTGCCATCTGGACAGGATCCTACGAGCAGTACTTC | CAIWTGSYEQYF
- | TRBJ2-7 | TRBV7-2 | few | TGTGCCAGCAGCTTAGACGGGGGTCTCTCCTACGAGCAGTACTTC | CASSLDGGLSYEQYF
TRBD1 | TRBJ2-3 | TRBV6-1 | - | TGTGCCAGCAGTGACAGGGGGCCCTCAGATACGCAGTATTTT | CASSDRGPSDTQYF
- | TRBJ2-1 | TRBV7-3 | - | TGTGCCAGCAGCTTAAACAGGGCCAATGAGCAGTTCTTC | CASSLNRANEQFF
TRBD1 | TRBJ2-4 | TRBV5-1 | - | TGCGCCAGCACCAGACAGGGAGAGGGCATTCAGTACTTC | CASTRQGEGIQYF
- | TRBJ2-2 | TRBV10-3 | - | TGTGCCATCAGTTCCTCCGTCGCGGAGCCCCCCGCCGGGGAGCTGTTTTTT | CAISSSVAEPPAGELFF
- | TRBJ1-3 | TRBV9 | - | TGTGCCAGCAGCGTTAGACAGGACCCCTCTGGAAACACCATATATTTT | CASSVRQDPSGNTIYF
- | TRBJ1-1 | TRBV6-5 | - | TGTGCCAGCAGTTACCCCCCGGGGAGAGTGAACACTGAAGCTTTCTTT | CASSYPPGRVNTEAFF